This T cell receptor beta chain came from a study of cytomegalovirus exposure and HLA in healthy donors. The CDR3 spans 14 residues. The V and J ends lost 3 bases and 2 bases respectively, with 8 bases between them. CDR1 is SGHTA, CDR2 FQGNSA, per germline. PCR was performed using 60 Vbeta and 13 Jbeta primers. TCRdb's table, derived via immunoSEQ multiplex PCR, lists solely in-frame clones and lacks some. The sample carries about 160,000 clones, about four fifths recorded once. Sequenced sample: PBMCs. The gene calls are TRBV7-2 and TRBJ1-5; D is unclear. The TCR comes from a woman in her forties or fifties in good health and CMV-seronegative. CDR3 amino acids: CASSFQIGNQPQHF. The DNA for the CDR3 is TGTGCCAGCAGCTTTCAGATCGGCAATCAGCCCCAGCATTTT.